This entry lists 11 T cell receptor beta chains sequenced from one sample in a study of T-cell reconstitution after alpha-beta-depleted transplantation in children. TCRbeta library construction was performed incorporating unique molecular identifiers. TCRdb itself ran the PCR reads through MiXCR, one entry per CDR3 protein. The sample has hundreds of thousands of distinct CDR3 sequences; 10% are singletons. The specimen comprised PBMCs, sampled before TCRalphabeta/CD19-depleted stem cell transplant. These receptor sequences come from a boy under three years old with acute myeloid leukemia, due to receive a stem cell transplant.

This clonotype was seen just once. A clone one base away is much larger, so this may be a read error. CDR3 sequence reads: CSVDLTGTEAFF. For the CDR3, the DNA is TGCAGCGTTGACCTTACGGGCACTGAAGCTTTCTTT. V gene TRBV29-1 combines with J gene TRBJ1-1; D remains unclear. Germline loops: CDR1 SQVTM, CDR2 ANQGSEA. The CDR3 consists of 12 residues. V gave up 3 bases and J gave up 4 bases, with 9 bases separating them. The whole variable domain, filled in from reference TRBV29-1 and TRBJ1-1, reads SAVISQKPSRDICQRGTSLTIQCQVDSQVTMMFWYRQQPGQSLTLIATANQGSEATYESGFVIDKFPISRPNLTFSTLTVSNMSPEDSSIYLCSVDLTGTEAFFGQGTRLTVV.

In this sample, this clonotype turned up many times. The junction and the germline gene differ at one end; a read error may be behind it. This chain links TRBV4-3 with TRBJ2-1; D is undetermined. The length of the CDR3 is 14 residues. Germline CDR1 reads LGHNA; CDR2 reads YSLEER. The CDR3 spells CASSQDGSYNEQFF. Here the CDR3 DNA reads TGTGCCAGCAGCCAAGATGGGTCCTACAATGAGCAGTTCTTC.

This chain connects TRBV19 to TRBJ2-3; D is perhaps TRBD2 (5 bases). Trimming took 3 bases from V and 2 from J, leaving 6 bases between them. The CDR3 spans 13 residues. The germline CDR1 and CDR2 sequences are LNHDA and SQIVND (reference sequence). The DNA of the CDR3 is TGTGCCAGTAGTATGAGGGCCACAGATACGCAGTATTTT. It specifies CASSMRATDTQYF.

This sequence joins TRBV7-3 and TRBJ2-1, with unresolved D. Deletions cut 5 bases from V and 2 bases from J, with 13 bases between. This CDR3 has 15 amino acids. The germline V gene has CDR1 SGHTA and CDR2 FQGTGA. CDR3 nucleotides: TGTGCCAGCAGCCCCCTATCGGGCCCCTACAATGAGCAGTTCTTC. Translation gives CASSPLSGPYNEQFF.

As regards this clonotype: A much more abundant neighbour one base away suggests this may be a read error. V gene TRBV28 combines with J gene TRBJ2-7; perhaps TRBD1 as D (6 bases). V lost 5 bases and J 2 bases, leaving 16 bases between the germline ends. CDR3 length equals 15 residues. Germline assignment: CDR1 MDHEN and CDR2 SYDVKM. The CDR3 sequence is CASSLTGIRTYEQYF. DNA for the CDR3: TGTGCCAGCAGTCTCACAGGGATACGCACCTACGAGCAGTACTTC.

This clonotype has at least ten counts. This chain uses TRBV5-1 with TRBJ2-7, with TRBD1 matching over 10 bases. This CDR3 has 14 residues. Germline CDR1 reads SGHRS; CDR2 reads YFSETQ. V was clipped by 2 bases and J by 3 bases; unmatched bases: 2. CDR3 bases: TGCGCCAGCAGCTTCGGGGACAGGGGCTACGAGCAGTACTTC. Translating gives CASSFGDRGYEQYF.

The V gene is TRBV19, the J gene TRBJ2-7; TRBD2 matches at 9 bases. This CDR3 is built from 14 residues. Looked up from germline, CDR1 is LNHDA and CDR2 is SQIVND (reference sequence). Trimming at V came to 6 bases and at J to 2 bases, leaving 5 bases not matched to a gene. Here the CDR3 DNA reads TGTGCCAGTAGAAAGACTAGCGGTACCTACGAGCAGTACTTC. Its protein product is CASRKTSGTYEQYF. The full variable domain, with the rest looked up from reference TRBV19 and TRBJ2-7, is DGGITQSPKYLFRKEGQNVTLSCEQNLNHDAMYWYRQDPGQGLRLIYYSQIVNDFQKGDIAEGYSVSREKKESFPLTVTSAQKNPTAFYLCASRKTSGTYEQYFGPGTRLTVT.

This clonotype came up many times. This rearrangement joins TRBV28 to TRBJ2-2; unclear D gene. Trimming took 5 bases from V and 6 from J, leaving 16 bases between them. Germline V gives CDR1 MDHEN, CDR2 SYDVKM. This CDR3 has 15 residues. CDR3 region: CASSAENRGPGELFF. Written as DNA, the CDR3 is TGTGCCAGCAGTGCAGAAAACCGAGGTCCCGGGGAGCTGTTTTTT.

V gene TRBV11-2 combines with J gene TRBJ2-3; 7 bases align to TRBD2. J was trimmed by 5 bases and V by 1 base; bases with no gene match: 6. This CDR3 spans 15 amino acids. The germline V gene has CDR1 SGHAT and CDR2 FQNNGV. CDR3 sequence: CASSLGTSVGDTQYF. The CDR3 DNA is TGTGCCAGCAGCTTAGGCACTAGCGTCGGAGATACGCAGTATTTT.

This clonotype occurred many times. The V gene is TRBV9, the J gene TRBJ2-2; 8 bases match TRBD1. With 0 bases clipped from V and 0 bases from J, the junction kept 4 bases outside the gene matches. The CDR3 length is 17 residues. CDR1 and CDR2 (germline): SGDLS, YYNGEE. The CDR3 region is CASSVDRTGPNTGELFF. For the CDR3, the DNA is TGTGCCAGCAGCGTAGATAGGACAGGGCCGAACACCGGGGAGCTGTTTTTT.

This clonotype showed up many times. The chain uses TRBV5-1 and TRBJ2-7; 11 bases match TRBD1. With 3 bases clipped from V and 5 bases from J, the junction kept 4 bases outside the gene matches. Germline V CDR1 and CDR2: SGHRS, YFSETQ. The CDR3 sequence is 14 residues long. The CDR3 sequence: CASSWDRGGNEQYF. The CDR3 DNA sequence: TGCGCCAGCAGCTGGGACAGGGGGGGCAACGAGCAGTACTTC. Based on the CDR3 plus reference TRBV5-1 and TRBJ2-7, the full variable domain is KAGVTQTPRYLIKTRGQQVTLSCSPISGHRSVSWYQQTPGQGLQFLFEYFSETQRNKGNFPGRFSGRQFSNSRSEMNVSTLELGDSALYLCASSWDRGGNEQYFGPGTRLTVT.